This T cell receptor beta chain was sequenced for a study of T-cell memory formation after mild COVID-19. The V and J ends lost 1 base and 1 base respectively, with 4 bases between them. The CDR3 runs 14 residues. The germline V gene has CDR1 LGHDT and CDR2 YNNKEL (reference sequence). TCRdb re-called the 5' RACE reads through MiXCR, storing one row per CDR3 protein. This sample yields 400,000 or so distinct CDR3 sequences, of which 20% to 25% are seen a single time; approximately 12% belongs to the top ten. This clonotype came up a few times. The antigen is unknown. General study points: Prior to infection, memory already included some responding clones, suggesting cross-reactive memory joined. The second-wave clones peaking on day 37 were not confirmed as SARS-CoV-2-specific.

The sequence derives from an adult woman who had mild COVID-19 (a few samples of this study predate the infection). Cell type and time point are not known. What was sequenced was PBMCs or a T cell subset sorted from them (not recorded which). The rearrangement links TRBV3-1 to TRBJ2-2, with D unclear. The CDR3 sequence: CASSQGGNTGELFF. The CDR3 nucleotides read TGTGCCAGCAGCCAAGGCGGGAACACCGGGGAGCTGTTTTTT.